This T cell receptor (beta chain) was observed in a study of cytomegalovirus exposure and HLA in healthy donors. As for the study in general: One earlier analysis, a look at approximately 190 million T cells, found some 120 million unique TCR beta sequences. General observations from the study: Using the classifier, cytomegalovirus status was reportedly diagnosed with high specificity and sensitivity. After further analysis at a later stage, 16,951 TCR beta sequences were associated with HLA alleles at 0.05 false discovery rate.

Germline CDR1 SGHAT, CDR2 FQNNGV. V lost 5 bases, J lost 3 bases, and 9 bases lay in between. The CDR3 loop spans 13 amino acids. Samples came from healthy bone marrow donors. A multiplex PCR was run with 60 Vbeta primers and 13 Jbeta primers. Assay: immunoSEQ multiplex PCR; the TCRdb copy retains only in-frame clones and omits some. Seen here are under 50,000 clones, approximately 65% observed once, and the top ten hold 6.3%. A remark on this clone: The antigen is unknown.

The sample consisted of PBMCs. The chain links TRBV11-2 to TRBJ2-3, with D tentatively TRBD1 (6 bases). The TCR comes from a man under 40 in good health and CMV-seronegative. CDR3 loop: CASSEGGTDTQYF. CDR3 DNA: TGTGCCAGCAGCGAAGGGGGTACAGATACGCAGTATTTT.